This is a list of T cell receptor beta chains from one sample in a study of T cell repertoires in cytomegalovirus infection. These receptors' targets are unknown. MiXCR, run by TCRdb on the reads, gives a single entry per CDR3 protein. The sample lists hundreds of thousands of distinct CDR3 sequences, 32% occurring once. The source was cultured CD8+ T cells from PBMCs, collected from culture after CMV antigen stimulation. Receptor source: a human donor in good health (CMV status not recorded). Some clones in this sample may be carry-over from other donors' samples. Both conserved end residues are part of each CDR3. D genes are given only for firm matches. Clone size is given for some rows only: seen once, a few or many times, or a class if the clone is expanded.

.	TRBV12-3/TRBV12-4	TRBJ1-1	.	TGTGCCAGCAGTTTTTTGGGGCTCCTGGGGAACACTGAAGCTTTCTTT	CASSFLGLLGNTEAFF
.	TRBV11-1	TRBJ2-1	.	TGTGCCAGCAGCTTAAGTCCCGACGGCTACTACTACAATGAGCAGTTCTTC	CASSLSPDGYYYNEQFF
TRBD2	TRBV7-2	TRBJ2-3	many	TGTGCCAGCAGCTTAGCGGGACTAGCGAGAGATACGCAGTATTTT	CASSLAGLARDTQYF
TRBD1	TRBV28	TRBJ1-5	.	TGTGCCAGCAGTTTAGGGGACAGGGGGAATCAGCCCCAGCATTTT	CASSLGDRGNQPQHF
TRBD1	TRBV28	TRBJ1-2	.	TGTGCCAGCAGTACGGGACAGGGCTACGGTAACTATGGCTACACCTTC	CASSTGQGYGNYGYTF
.	TRBV15	TRBJ2-3	.	TGTGCCACCAGCAGAGATGAGCCCACCACAGATACGCAGTATTTT	CATSRDEPTTDTQYF
TRBD1	TRBV2	TRBJ2-3	.	TGTGCCAGCAGTGAATACAGGGGACGCACAGATACGCAGTATTTT	CASSEYRGRTDTQYF
.	TRBV6-1	TRBJ1-5	once	TGTGCCAGCAGTGAATTTTCTCAGGTACTTGGTGGCCCATATAGCAATCAGCCCCAGCATTTT	CASSEFSQVLGGPYSNQPQHF
TRBD1	TRBV7-9	TRBJ2-1	few	TGTGCCAGCAGCACGCCCGACAGGGGAGTTGACAATGAGCAGTTCTTC	CASSTPDRGVDNEQFF
.	TRBV9	TRBJ2-5	.	TGTGCCAGCAGCGTAGCTGCAGGTAAAGAGACCCAGTACTTC	CASSVAAGKETQYF
.	TRBV27	TRBJ2-2	few	TGTGCCAGCAGTTTCCCCCCAGGGGCCACCGGGGAGCTGTTTTTT	CASSFPPGATGELFF
TRBD1	TRBV10-3	TRBJ2-5	few	TGTGCCACCCTCGGGACAGGGGGGCAAGAGACCCAGTACTTC	CATLGTGGQETQYF
.	TRBV7-2	TRBJ2-3	many	TGTGCCAGCAGCTTCGGACACCTACTGCCTAGCACAGATACGCAGTATTTT	CASSFGHLLPSTDTQYF
.	TRBV4-1	TRBJ1-5	.	TGCGCCAGCAGCCAAGATGCGACAGGACTAGGGAGCAATCAGCCCCAGCATTTT	CASSQDATGLGSNQPQHF
.	TRBV18	TRBJ1-5	.	TGTGCCAGCTCACCGGTCGGGCGGAATCAGCCCCAGCATTTT	CASSPVGRNQPQHF
TRBD2	TRBV20-1	TRBJ2-1	.	TGCAGTGCCGAACGGCGGGGGGGACCCTACAATGAGCAGTTCTTC	CSAERRGGPYNEQFF
.	TRBV5-1	TRBJ1-1	few	TGCGCCAGCAGCTCGGGACATATGAACACTGAAGCTTTCTTT	CASSSGHMNTEAFF
.	TRBV7-8	TRBJ2-5	many	TGTGCCAGCAGCACAAGAGGGACCCTTCAAGAGACCCAGTACTTC	CASSTRGTLQETQYF
.	TRBV12-3/TRBV12-4	TRBJ1-6	.	TGTGCCAGCAGTTTGACAGGCGGTTATAATTCACCCCTCCACTTT	CASSLTGGYNSPLHF
TRBD2	TRBV5-4	TRBJ2-1	few	TGTGCCAGCAGCTTGCAACTAGCGGGGGGTCATGAGCAGTTCTTC	CASSLQLAGGHEQFF
.	TRBV19	TRBJ2-1	.	TGTGCCAGTAGTATCGAACCATACTCCTACAATGAGCAGTTCTTC	CASSIEPYSYNEQFF
.	TRBV27	TRBJ1-3	.	TGTGCCAGCAGTTTCGGGGCGCATCCTGGAAACACCATATATTTT	CASSFGAHPGNTIYF
.	TRBV7-9	TRBJ1-3	.	TGTGCCAGCCCCATGGAGCCCCCCTCTGGAAACACCATATATTTT	CASPMEPPSGNTIYF
TRBD2	TRBV5-5	TRBJ2-1	few	TGTGCCAGCAGCCGTTCTAGCGGTAGATCCTACAATGAGCAGTTCTTC	CASSRSSGRSYNEQFF
TRBD2	TRBV9	TRBJ2-1	.	TGTGCCAGCAGCGTAGCTACTAGCGGGGGGGCCAATGAGCAGTTCTTC	CASSVATSGGANEQFF
TRBD1	TRBV6-6	TRBJ2-2	.	TGTGCCAGCAGTTACTTGACAGGGGTCACCGGGGAGCTGTTTTTT	CASSYLTGVTGELFF
TRBD2	TRBV7-8	TRBJ2-7	many	TGTGCCAGCAGCTTAGCGGGAGGGCCAGCCTACGAGCAGTACTTC	CASSLAGGPAYEQYF
TRBD1	TRBV20-1	TRBJ2-7	.	TGCAGTGCTAGAGATCCGGACAGGGTACTCGAGCAGTACTTC	CSARDPDRVLEQYF
.	TRBV19	TRBJ1-5	few	TGTGCCAGTAGTGCAATGGGCAATCAGCCCCAGCATTTT	CASSAMGNQPQHF
.	TRBV25-1	TRBJ1-2	.	TGTGCCAGCAGTGAGGACGGATCCTTCTATGGCTACATCTTC	CASSEDGSFYGYIF
.	TRBV12-3/TRBV12-4	TRBJ2-4	.	TGTGCCAGCAGTCAAGACATCCCACTCCTAGCCAAAAACATTCAGTACTTC	CASSQDIPLLAKNIQYF
.	TRBV4-3	TRBJ2-2	few	TGCGCCAGCAGCCAAACGCAGCTAGGGGAGCTGTTTTTT	CASSQTQLGELFF
TRBD1	TRBV12-3/TRBV12-4	TRBJ1-1	.	TGTGCCAGCAGCCCTACCGACAGGGCGACTGAAGCTTTCTTT	CASSPTDRATEAFF
.	TRBV6-6	TRBJ1-2	few	TGTGCCAGCAGTCCCCCGACAGAGATCCACTATGGCTACACCTTC	CASSPPTEIHYGYTF
TRBD1	TRBV5-1	TRBJ2-3	many	TGCGCCAGCAGCTTGGGGGACAGCTACTACACAGATACGCAGTATTTT	CASSLGDSYYTDTQYF
.	TRBV12-3/TRBV12-4	TRBJ1-3	.	TGTGCCAGCATACATGGTGGAAACACCATATATTTT	CASIHGGNTIYF
.	TRBV5-4	TRBJ1-2	.	TGTGCCAGCAGCTTGGCTACAGTAAACTATGGCTACACCTTC	CASSLATVNYGYTF
TRBD1	TRBV19	TRBJ2-5	.	TGTGCCAGTAGTATAGGGACAGGCTTCCAAGAGACCCAGTACTTC	CASSIGTGFQETQYF
.	TRBV4-1	TRBJ1-1	.	TGCGCCAGCAGCCAAAGACTGCTGAACACTGAAGCTTTCTTT	CASSQRLLNTEAFF
.	TRBV12-3/TRBV12-4	TRBJ1-1	.	TGTGCCAGCAGTTTCCCCTGGGACACCAAAATGAACACTGAAGCTTTCTTT	CASSFPWDTKMNTEAFF
.	TRBV12-3/TRBV12-4	TRBJ2-3	many	TGTGCCAGCAGTTTATTGAGGGGCCAAGATACGCAGTATTTT	CASSLLRGQDTQYF
TRBD1	TRBV6-1	TRBJ1-5	.	TGTGCCAGCAGCCTGAGGACAGGGGGAACTCAGCCCCAGCATTTT	CASSLRTGGTQPQHF
.	TRBV4-1	TRBJ1-5	many	TGCGCCAGCAGCCTATCTCCGCGGAGCAATCAGCCCCAGCATTTT	CASSLSPRSNQPQHF
.	TRBV6-1	TRBJ2-1	.	TGTGCCAGCAGTACCGCCCCTGGAGGGGTCCATGAGCAGTTCTTC	CASSTAPGGVHEQFF
.	TRBV4-1	TRBJ1-1	.	TGCGCCAGCAGCCACTGGGAGGAAGCTTTCTTT	CASSHWEEAFF
.	TRBV7-2	TRBJ2-2	many	TGTGCCAGCAGCTTTCCAACAGGGAGAATCGGGGAGCTGTTTTTT	CASSFPTGRIGELFF
.	TRBV15	TRBJ2-7	few	TGTGCCACCAGCGGACCGGCCGGTCTGGGCGAGCAGTACTTC	CATSGPAGLGEQYF
.	TRBV15	TRBJ1-2	.	TGTGCCACCAGCAGGAGGGGGGAGGGTGGCTACACCTTC	CATSRRGEGGYTF